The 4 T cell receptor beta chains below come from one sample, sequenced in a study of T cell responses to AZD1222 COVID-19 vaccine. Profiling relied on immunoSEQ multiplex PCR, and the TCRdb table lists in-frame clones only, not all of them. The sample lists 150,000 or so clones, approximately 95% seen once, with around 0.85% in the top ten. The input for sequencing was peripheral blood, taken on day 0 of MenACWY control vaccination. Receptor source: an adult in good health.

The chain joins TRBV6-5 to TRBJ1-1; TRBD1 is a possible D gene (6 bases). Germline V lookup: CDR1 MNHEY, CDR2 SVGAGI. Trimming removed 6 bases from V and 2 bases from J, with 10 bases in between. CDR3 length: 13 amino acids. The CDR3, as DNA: TGTGCCAGCAGCCTGGACAGAAACACTGAAGCTTTCTTT. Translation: CASSLDRNTEAFF.

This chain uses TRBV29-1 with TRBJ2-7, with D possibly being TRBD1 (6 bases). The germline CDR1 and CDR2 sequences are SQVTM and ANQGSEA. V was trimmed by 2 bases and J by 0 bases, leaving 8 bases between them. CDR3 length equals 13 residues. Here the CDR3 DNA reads TGCAGCGTTGAATACAGGGACTCCTACGAGCAGTACTTC. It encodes CSVEYRDSYEQYF.

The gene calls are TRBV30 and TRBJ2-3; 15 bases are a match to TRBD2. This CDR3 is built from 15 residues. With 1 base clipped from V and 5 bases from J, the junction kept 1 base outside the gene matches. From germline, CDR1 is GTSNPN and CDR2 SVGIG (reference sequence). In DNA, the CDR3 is TGTGCCTGGAGTGCGGGACTAGCGGGAGGAGATACGCAGTATTTT. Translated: CAWSAGLAGGDTQYF. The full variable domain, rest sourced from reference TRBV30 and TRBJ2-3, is SQTIHQWPATLVQPVGSPLSLECTVEGTSNPNLYWYRQAAGRGLQLLFYSVGIGQISSEVPQNLSASRPQDRQFILSSKKLLLSDSGFYLCAWSAGLAGGDTQYFGPGTRLTVL.

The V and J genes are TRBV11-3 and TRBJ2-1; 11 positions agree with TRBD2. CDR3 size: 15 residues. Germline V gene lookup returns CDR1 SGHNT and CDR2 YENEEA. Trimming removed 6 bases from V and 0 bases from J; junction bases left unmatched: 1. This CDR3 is CASSTSGGSYNEQFF. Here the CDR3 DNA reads TGTGCCAGCAGTACTAGCGGGGGCTCCTACAATGAGCAGTTCTTC.